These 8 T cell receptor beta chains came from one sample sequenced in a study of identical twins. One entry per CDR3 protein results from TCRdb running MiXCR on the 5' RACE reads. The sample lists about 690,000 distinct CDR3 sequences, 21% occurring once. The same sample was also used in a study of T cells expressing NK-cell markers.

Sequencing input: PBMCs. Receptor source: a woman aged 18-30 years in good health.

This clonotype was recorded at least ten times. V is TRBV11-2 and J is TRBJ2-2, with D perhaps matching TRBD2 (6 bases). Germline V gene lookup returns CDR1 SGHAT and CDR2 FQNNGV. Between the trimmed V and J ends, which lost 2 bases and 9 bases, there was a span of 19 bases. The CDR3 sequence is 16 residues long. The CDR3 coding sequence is TGTGCCAGCAGCTTAAGTCGGGGGTACGCGGGTTGGGAGCTGTTTTTT. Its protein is CASSLSRGYAGWELFF.

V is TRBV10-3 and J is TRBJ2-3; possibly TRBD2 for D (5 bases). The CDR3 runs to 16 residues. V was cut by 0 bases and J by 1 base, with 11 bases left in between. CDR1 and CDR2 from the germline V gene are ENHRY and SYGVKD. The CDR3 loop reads CAISESVRVRTDTQYF. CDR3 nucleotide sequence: TGTGCCATCAGTGAGTCGGTGAGGGTCCGCACAGATACGCAGTATTTT.

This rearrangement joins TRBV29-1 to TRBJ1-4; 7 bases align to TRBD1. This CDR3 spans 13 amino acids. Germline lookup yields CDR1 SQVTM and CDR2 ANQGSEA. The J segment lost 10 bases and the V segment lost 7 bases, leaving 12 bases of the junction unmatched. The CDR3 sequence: CSALTGSHLKLFF. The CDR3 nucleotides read TGCAGCGCCTTGACAGGGTCGCATCTAAAACTGTTTTTT.

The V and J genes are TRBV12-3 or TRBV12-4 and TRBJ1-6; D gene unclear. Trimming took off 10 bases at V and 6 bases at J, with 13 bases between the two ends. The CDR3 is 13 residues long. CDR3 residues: CATSGVGNSPLHF. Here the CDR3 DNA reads TGTGCCACGAGCGGGGTCGGTAATTCACCCCTCCACTTT.

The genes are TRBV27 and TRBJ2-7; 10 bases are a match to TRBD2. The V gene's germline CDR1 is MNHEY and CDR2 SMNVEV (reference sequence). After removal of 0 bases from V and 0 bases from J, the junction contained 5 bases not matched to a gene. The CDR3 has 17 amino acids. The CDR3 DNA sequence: TGTGCCAGCAGTTTATCAAGACTAGCGGGCAGCTCCTACGAGCAGTACTTC. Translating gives CASSLSRLAGSSYEQYF.

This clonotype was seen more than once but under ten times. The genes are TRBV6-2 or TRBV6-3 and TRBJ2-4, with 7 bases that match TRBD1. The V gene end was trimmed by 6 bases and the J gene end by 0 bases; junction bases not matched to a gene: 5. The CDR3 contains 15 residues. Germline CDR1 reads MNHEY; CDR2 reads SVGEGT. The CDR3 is CASRGGHLAKNIQYF. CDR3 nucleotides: TGTGCCAGCAGAGGGGGCCATCTAGCCAAAAACATTCAGTACTTC.

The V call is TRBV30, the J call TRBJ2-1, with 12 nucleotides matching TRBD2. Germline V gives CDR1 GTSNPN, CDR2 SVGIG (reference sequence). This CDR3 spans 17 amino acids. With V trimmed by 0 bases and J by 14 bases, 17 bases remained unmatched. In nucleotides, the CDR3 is TGTGCCTGGAGTGTTCCCGGAGTTAGACTAGCGGGAGAGCTGGAGTTCTTC. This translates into CAWSVPGVRLAGELEFF. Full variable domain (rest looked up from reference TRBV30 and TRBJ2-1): SQTIHQWPATLVQPVGSPLSLECTVEGTSNPNLYWYRQAAGRGLQLLFYSVGIGQISSEVPQNLSASRPQDRQFILSSKKLLLSDSGFYLCAWSVPGVRLAGELEFFGPGTRLTVL.

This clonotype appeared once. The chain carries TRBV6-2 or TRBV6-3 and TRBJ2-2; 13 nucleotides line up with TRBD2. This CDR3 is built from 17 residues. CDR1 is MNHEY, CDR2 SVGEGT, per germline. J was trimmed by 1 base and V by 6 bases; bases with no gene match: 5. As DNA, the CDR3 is TGTGCCAGCAGCATACTAGCGGGAGGGCTGAACACCGGGGAGCTGTTTTTT. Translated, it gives CASSILAGGLNTGELFF.